Listed below are T cell receptor beta chains from one sample, sequenced in a study of blood T cell repertoires in COVID-19. Assay: immunoSEQ multiplex PCR; the TCRdb copy retains only in-frame clones and omits some. The sample has some 320,000 clones; over 85% are singletons. Sequencing was done on a sample of PBMCs or T cells enriched from blood (not recorded which). These TCRs come from a man aged 60 to 69 who had recovered from COVID-19. Each CDR3 is given with its conserved first and last residue. The order of the fields is J gene, V gene, D gene, clone size, CDR3 DNA, CDR3 protein. D genes are given only for firm matches. For some rows the clone size is stated as once, few or many, or as a class when expanded; others skip it.

>TRBJ1-5|TRBV5-6|.|.
TGTGCCAGCAGCTTGTTACAGGGACGCAATCAGCCCCAGCATTTT
CASSLLQGRNQPQHF
>TRBJ2-7|TRBV2|.|.
TGTGCCAGCAGTGAAGCGGAACGGACACAGCAGTACTTC
CASSEAERTQQYF
>TRBJ1-4|TRBV30|TRBD1|.
TGTGCCTGGAGGGAAAGGACAGGGGGTAGGAAAAAACTGTTTTTT
CAWRERTGGRKKLFF
>TRBJ2-7|TRBV30|.|.
TGTGCCTTTTCTACCTTCTACGAGCAGTACTTC
CAFSTFYEQYF
>TRBJ2-1|TRBV9|.|.
TGTGCCAGCAGCGTTGGTCAGGGGGGAAGCTATGAGCAGTTCTTC
CASSVGQGGSYEQFF
>TRBJ1-4|TRBV2|TRBD1|.
TGTGCCAGCAGCAGCTTTGGGAGCCCGGGACAGGGGGCAGCAACTAATGAAAAACTGTTTTTT
CASSSFGSPGQGAATNEKLFF
>TRBJ2-1|TRBV2|.|.
TGTGCCAGCCAACCAGGCCTATCCTACAATGAGCAGTTCTTC
CASQPGLSYNEQFF
>TRBJ2-7|TRBV11-2|.|few
TGTGCCAGCAGCTTGGGACTGGACTACGAGCAGTACTTC
CASSLGLDYEQYF
>TRBJ1-1|TRBV28|TRBD1|.
TGTGCCAGCTTGGGACAGGGGCGTACTGAAGCTTTCTTT
CASLGQGRTEAFF
>TRBJ1-5|TRBV9|.|.
TGTGCCAGCAGCAGCGACGGGGGGCGCAATCAGCCCCAGCATTTT
CASSSDGGRNQPQHF
>TRBJ2-1|TRBV9|TRBD1|.
TGTGCCAGCAGCGTAGGAGGACAGGCCGTTGACAATGAGCAGTTCTTC
CASSVGGQAVDNEQFF
>TRBJ2-2|TRBV10-3|.|.
TGTGCCCCTCCCGCGGATCATTTGAACACCGGGGAGCTGTTTTTT
CAPPADHLNTGELFF
>TRBJ2-3|TRBV7-9|TRBD2|.
TGTGCCAGCAGCTTTAGCGGGAGCACAGATACGCAGTATTTT
CASSFSGSTDTQYF
>TRBJ2-3|TRBV30|.|.
TGTGCCTGGAGCAAGGCTAGCAGAAGCACAGATACGCAGTATTTT
CAWSKASRSTDTQYF
>TRBJ1-1|TRBV5-6|TRBD1|.
TGTGCCAGCAGCGCCCGGGACAGGTGGGGACCTGAAGCTTTCTTT
CASSARDRWGPEAFF
>TRBJ2-1|TRBV6-5|TRBD2|few
TGTGCCAGCAGTTACGAAGCGGGAGGGGGTCGGAATGAGCAGTTCTTC
CASSYEAGGGRNEQFF
>TRBJ1-2|TRBV9|.|.
TGTGCCAGCGGGGACATGGATGGGAAATATGGCTACACCTTC
CASGDMDGKYGYTF
>TRBJ2-3|TRBV5-1|TRBD1|.
TGCGCCAGCAGCTATACAGGGGGCGTAAGCACAGATACGCAGTATTTT
CASSYTGGVSTDTQYF
>TRBJ1-2|TRBV5-1|.|.
TGCGCCAGCAGCTTGGTACAGCTAGGGGATGGCTACACCTTC
CASSLVQLGDGYTF
>TRBJ2-7|TRBV19|.|.
TGTGCCAGTAGTGACCGGACTGACTACGAGCAGTACTTC
CASSDRTDYEQYF
>TRBJ2-5|TRBV9|.|.
TGTGCCAGCAGCGTGGAGGGGCGGGAGACCCAGTACTTC
CASSVEGRETQYF
>TRBJ1-1|TRBV12-3/TRBV12-4|.|.
TGTGCCAGCAGTCCTACCGGGACAAGTGAAGCTTTCTTT
CASSPTGTSEAFF
>TRBJ1-4|TRBV7-2|.|.
TGTGCCAGCAGCAAGAGAGGGGGTTTAGGGGAAAAACTGTTTTTT
CASSKRGGLGEKLFF
>TRBJ2-1|TRBV19|TRBD1|.
TGTGCCAGTAGAACGACAGGGGATAATGAGCAGTTCTTC
CASRTTGDNEQFF
>TRBJ1-2|TRBV9|.|.
TGTGCCAGCAGCCGAGCAGGGGCCCGAGCTAACGGCTACACCTTC
CASSRAGARANGYTF
>TRBJ1-4|TRBV5-1|TRBD1|.
TGCGCCAGCAGCTTGGAAGGACAGGGGAGGGAAAAACTGTTTTTT
CASSLEGQGREKLFF
>TRBJ1-1|TRBV10-1|.|.
TGCGCCAGCAGTTACGGACAGAACACTGAAGCTTTCTTT
CASSYGQNTEAFF
>TRBJ1-1|TRBV4-1|TRBD1|.
TGCGCCAGCAGCCCTAGGGACAGAAGGAACACTGAAGCTTTCTTT
CASSPRDRRNTEAFF
>TRBJ2-5|TRBV7-8|TRBD1|once
TGTGCCAGCAGCTTCGCTGACTACTCCCGACAGGGTTTAAAGACCCAGTACTTC
CASSFADYSRQGLKTQYF